Reported below is one T cell receptor (beta chain). Losses at the gene ends were 2 bases for V and 3 bases for J; bases not matched to a gene: 3. The CDR3 is 15 amino acids. Looked up from germline, CDR1 is KGHSH and CDR2 is LQKENI. The data were obtained in a study of shared clonotypes between healthy human individuals. Profiling relied on immunoSEQ multiplex PCR, and the TCRdb table lists in-frame clones only, not all of them. The sample lists about 2.4 million clones; 93% were seen once. Sequenced input: naive CD4+ T cells from PBMCs. Noted subset: CD45RA+ positively selected. The origin of this receptor is a man between 18 and 35 years old in good health. Some clones in this sample may be carry-over from other donors' samples. The rearrangement links TRBV18 to TRBJ1-1; 10 positions agree with TRBD1. In nucleotides, the CDR3 is TGTGCCAGCTCACCAACGACAGGGGGCTACACTGAAGCTTTCTTT. Its translation is CASSPTTGGYTEAFF.